Given below is one TCR beta chain in context. Generated by immunoSEQ multiplex PCR, the TCRdb table keeps only in-frame clones and is missing some. The sample records approximately 58,000 clones, about 80% being singletons. The sample is drawn from a study of PD-L1 blockade in urothelial cancer. Study at large: Analysis of the blood was performed 3 weeks (second dose) and 6 weeks after treatment start. Median T cell yield per blood sample was more than 130,000 cells.

Germline V gives CDR1 SGDLS, CDR2 YYNGEE. The CDR3 covers 16 residues. With V trimmed by 2 bases and J by 5 bases, 10 bases remained unmatched. V gene TRBV9 combines with J gene TRBJ2-5; 9 bases match TRBD2. Sequencing used PBMCs, obtained around atezolizumab (anti-PD-L1) treatment. This clonotype was sampled from a man in his 70s with urothelial cancer. The CDR3 DNA reads as TGTGCCAGCAGCGTGGGCGGGAGGGCCGGGAGTGAGACCCAGTACTTC. Protein sequence: CASSVGGRAGSETQYF. Full variable domain (remainder filled in from reference TRBV9 and TRBJ2-5): DSGVTQTPKHLITATGQRVTLRCSPRSGDLSVYWYQQSLDQGLQFLIQYYNGEERAKGNILERFSAQQFPDLHSELNLSSLELGDSALYFCASSVGGRAGSETQYFGPGTRLLVL.